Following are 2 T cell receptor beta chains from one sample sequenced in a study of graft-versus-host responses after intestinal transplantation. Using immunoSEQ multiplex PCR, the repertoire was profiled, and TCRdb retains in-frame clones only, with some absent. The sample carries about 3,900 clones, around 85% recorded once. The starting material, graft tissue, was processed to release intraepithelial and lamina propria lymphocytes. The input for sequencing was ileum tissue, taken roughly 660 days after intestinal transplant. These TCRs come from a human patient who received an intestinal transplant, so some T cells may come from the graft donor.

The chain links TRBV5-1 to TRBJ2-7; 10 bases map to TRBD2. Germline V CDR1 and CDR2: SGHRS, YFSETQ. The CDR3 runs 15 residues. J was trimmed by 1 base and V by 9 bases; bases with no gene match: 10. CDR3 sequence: CATSSGGPRSYEQYF. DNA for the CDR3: TGCGCCACATCTAGCGGGGGCCCAAGATCCTACGAGCAGTACTTC.

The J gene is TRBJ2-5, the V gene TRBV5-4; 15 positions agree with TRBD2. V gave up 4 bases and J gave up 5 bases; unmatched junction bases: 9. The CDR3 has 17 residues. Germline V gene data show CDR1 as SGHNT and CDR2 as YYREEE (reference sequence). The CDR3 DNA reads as TGTGCCAGCAGCCCCGGACTAGCGGGGGGGCCGGAGGAGACCCAGTACTTC. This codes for CASSPGLAGGPEETQYF.